This T cell receptor beta chain appears in the sequencing data of a study of T-cell reconstitution after alpha-beta-depleted transplantation in children. This clonotype was seen a few times. No antigen is known for it. Study-wide points: T cells produced anew were the main source of T-cell counts and diversity one year after transplant. After transplant, at about two months, alpha-beta T cells were reportedly derived from several hundred expanded graft clones. Where some patients showed high TCRbeta diversity at day 60, it came from recipient T cells and thymic progenitors that had survived.

As it was prepared, the TCRbeta library received unique molecular identifiers. MiXCR was run by TCRdb on the PCR reads, yielding one entry per CDR3 protein. Of approximately 980,000 distinct CDR3 sequences listed, 25% to 30% are singletons. Germline CDR1 and CDR2: LNHDA and SQIVND (reference sequence). V lost 7 bases, J lost 6 bases, and 8 bases stayed unmatched. The CDR3 length is 14 residues. The chain joins TRBV19 to TRBJ2-2, with 7 bases aligning to TRBD1. Source: PBMCs, mostly from graft donor cells, taken 360 days after TCRalphabeta/CD19-depleted stem cell transplant. This TCR was sampled from a boy younger than two who had a stem cell transplant for SCID, so the T cells may come from the graft donor. The CDR3 DNA reads as TGTGCCAGTAACGAACAGGGGAAGGCCGGGGAGCTGTTTTTT. It specifies CASNEQGKAGELFF. The full variable domain, with the rest looked up from reference TRBV19 and TRBJ2-2, is DGGITQSPKYLFRKEGQNVTLSCEQNLNHDAMYWYRQDPGQGLRLIYYSQIVNDFQKGDIAEGYSVSREKKESFPLTVTSAQKNPTAFYLCASNEQGKAGELFFGEGSRLTVL.